This entry is about one T cell receptor beta chain. Its cognate antigen is unknown. The PCR ran on 60 Vbeta and 13 Jbeta primers. TCRdb's copy holds only in-frame clones and misses some; the assay was immunoSEQ multiplex PCR. The sample yields 150,000 to 200,000 clones, roughly 79% seen once. This entry is derived from a study of cytomegalovirus exposure and HLA in healthy donors. Overall study results and limits: It was shown in a later analysis that HLA-associated TCR beta chains were more clonally expanded than other, equally common chains. Later work found most CMV-associated TCR beta chains apparently HLA-restricted.

CDR1 is SGHAT, CDR2 FQNNGV, per germline. J lost 11 bases, V lost 5 bases, and 6 bases had no gene match. This CDR3 has 13 amino acids. The receptor was derived from a man aged 30 to 39 in good health and CMV-seronegative. Sequenced: PBMCs. The J gene is TRBJ1-6, the V gene TRBV11-2; 7 bases fit TRBD1. For the CDR3, the DNA is TGTGCCAGCAGCCCCAGGGGGACAGCACCCCTCCACTTT. Encoded protein: CASSPRGTAPLHF.